The 7 T cell receptor beta chains reported below all come from one sample, sequenced in a study of T cell responses to AZD1222 COVID-19 vaccine. This table comes from immunoSEQ multiplex PCR, and its TCRdb copy is limited to in-frame clones, with some not included. The table records over 65,000 clones, 70% to 90% of them present only once. Here the sequenced sample was peripheral blood, taken on day 0 of AZD1222 vaccination. These receptors all come from an adult in good health.

This clone was detected once. V usage is TRBV6-5 and J usage is TRBJ2-7, with D possibly TRBD1 on 8 matching bases. Germline CDR1 and CDR2: MNHEY and SVGAGI. The CDR3 is made up of 15 amino acids. The germline V and J ends were trimmed by 5 bases and 3 bases, with 17 bases remaining between them. CDR3 in DNA: TGTGCCAGCAGTCGAACAGGGGGAGGGTTCTACGAGCAGTACTTC. It translates to CASSRTGGGFYEQYF.

The chain has TRBV11-3 and TRBJ2-7, with a possible D match to TRBD1 (5 bases). The V end lost 2 bases, the J end lost 1 base, and 9 bases lay between the germline ends. The CDR3 spans 14 residues. From germline, CDR1 is SGHNT and CDR2 YENEEA. Written as DNA, the CDR3 is TGTGCCAGCAGCTTACAGGGCAGATCCTACGAGCAGTACTTC. It translates to CASSLQGRSYEQYF.

V usage is TRBV16 and J usage is TRBJ1-2; no clear D gene. V dropped 0 bases and J dropped 8 bases, with 13 bases sitting between them. Germline V lookup: CDR1 KGHSY, CDR2 FQNENV. The CDR3 runs 14 residues. CDR3 residues: CASSQSNGERGYTF. The CDR3 nucleotides read TGTGCCAGCAGCCAATCCAACGGGGAGAGGGGCTACACCTTC.

The genes are TRBV6-1 and TRBJ1-2; TRBD1 aligns across 8 bases. The V gene end was trimmed by 5 bases and the J gene end by 0 bases; junction bases not matched to a gene: 2. Germline lookup yields CDR1 MNHNS and CDR2 SASEGT. The CDR3 runs 14 residues. The CDR3 is CASSQGAANYGYTF. CDR3 in DNA: TGTGCCAGCAGTCAGGGGGCGGCTAACTATGGCTACACCTTC.

The chain carries TRBV11-2 and TRBJ2-1, with TRBD1 matching 8 bases. CDR3 size: 16 residues. The V segment lost 0 bases and the J segment 4 bases; nucleotides outside the gene matches: 5. Germline V gene lookup returns CDR1 SGHAT and CDR2 FQNNGV. DNA of the CDR3: TGTGCCAGCAGCTTAGACGGGCAGGGGGCTTACAATGAGCAGTTCTTC. Encoded protein: CASSLDGQGAYNEQFF.

The chain combines TRBV27 with TRBJ1-6; TRBD1 is a possible D gene (5 bases). CDR3 length: 15 residues. Germline V gene lookup returns CDR1 MNHEY and CDR2 SMNVEV (reference sequence). V dropped 5 bases and J dropped 5 bases, with 13 bases sitting between them. CDR3 sequence (DNA): TGTGCCAGCAGTGTGAAACGACAGAATAATTCACCCCTCCACTTT. Residues: CASSVKRQNNSPLHF.

This chain uses TRBV28 with TRBJ1-5; D is ambiguous. Germline V gives CDR1 MDHEN, CDR2 SYDVKM. V lost 3 bases and J lost 6, with 18 bases in between. There are 16 residues in the CDR3. CDR3 in DNA: TGTGCCAGCAGTTTGTTGCAGCCCGACGGGGTTCAGCCCCAGCATTTT. Translation gives CASSLLQPDGVQPQHF.